The source of this T cell receptor beta chain is a study of memory CD4+ T cells and cytomegalovirus serostatus. Whole-study findings and limits: CMV serostatus prediction reached median AUC approximately 0.95, or 0.91 with US-trained model. About 40% of the roughly 150 known CMV-associated TCRbeta sequences appeared in CD4+ memory.

Germline V lookup: CDR1 KGHSH, CDR2 LQKENI. This CDR3 is built from 16 residues. The V segment lost 5 bases and the J segment 4 bases; nucleotides outside the gene matches: 11. Single viable CD3+CD4+CD8-CD45RO+ cells were sorted as the memory CD4+ T cells. Total CD4+ T cells were enriched by CD4 positive selection. A single count supports this clone. Its antigen remains unidentified. Sequenced by immunoSEQ multiplex PCR; TCRdb stores in-frame clones only, minus some. The sample includes tens of thousands of clones, around 81% of them seen just once. Sequenced material: memory CD4+ T cells from blood. The chain employs TRBV18 and TRBJ2-3; 8 bases agree with TRBD1. The TCR comes from an adult in good health and CMV-seronegative. The CDR3 DNA sequence: TGTGCCAGCTCAGCAAGGGCAGGGGGCAGGGCAGATACGCAGTATTTT. Translated, it gives CASSARAGGRADTQYF.